The 23 T cell receptor beta chains below all came from one sample that was sequenced in a study of neurological immune-mediated disorders. The time point denotes: longitudinal time-point 2. Each CDR3 protein gets one entry after TCRdb re-called the 5' RACE reads with MiXCR. Of some 87,000 distinct CDR3 sequences listed, 13% are singletons. Sequencing was performed on PBMCs. These receptors were obtained from a female donor with HTLV-1-associated myelopathy (HAM/TSP).

This clonotype appeared a few times. The genes are TRBV3-1 and TRBJ2-7; D not certain. The CDR3 runs 15 residues. Germline V gives CDR1 LGHDT, CDR2 YNNKEL (reference sequence). With 0 bases removed from V and 0 bases from J, the gap between germline ends came to 9 bases. This CDR3 reads CASSQEPQSSYEQYF. The CDR3 DNA reads TGTGCCAGCAGCCAAGAACCCCAGAGCTCCTACGAGCAGTACTTC.

This clonotype was picked up many times. The rearrangement links TRBV25-1 to TRBJ2-7, with D possibly being TRBD1 or TRBD2 (5 bases each). Germline V gene lookup returns CDR1 MGHDK and CDR2 SYGVNS. V was clipped by 9 bases and J by 3 bases, with 15 bases between them. The CDR3 extends over 13 amino acids. The CDR3 DNA is TGTGCCAGTACGGGGACCGATCGCTACGAGCAGTACTTC. This encodes CASTGTDRYEQYF.

This clonotype was detected ten times or more. V is TRBV5-1 and J is TRBJ2-1; the D is unclear. The V gene's germline CDR1 is SGHRS and CDR2 YFSETQ. Between the trimmed V and J ends, which lost 6 bases and 3 bases, there was a span of 13 bases. There are 14 residues in the CDR3. CDR3 sequence (DNA): TGCGCCAGCAAAAAAGACGGTTACTACAATGAGCAGTTCTTC. Encoded protein: CASKKDGYYNEQFF. Complete variable domain (other parts from reference TRBV5-1 and TRBJ2-1): KAGVTQTPRYLIKTRGQQVTLSCSPISGHRSVSWYQQTPGQGLQFLFEYFSETQRNKGNFPGRFSGRQFSNSRSEMNVSTLELGDSALYLCASKKDGYYNEQFFGPGTRLTVL.

The chain links TRBV10-3 to TRBJ2-1, with D possibly being TRBD2 (5 bases). The CDR3 is made up of 15 amino acids. V lost 6 bases to trimming and J lost 0 bases, with 12 bases between them. Germline values: CDR1 ENHRY, CDR2 SYGVKD. The CDR3 reads CAIRADGNSYNEQFF. CDR3 bases: TGTGCCATCAGAGCGGACGGAAACTCCTACAATGAGCAGTTCTTC.

This clonotype was recorded many times. The chain employs TRBV7-9 and TRBJ2-6; 11 nucleotides agree with TRBD1. J gave up 0 bases and V 5 bases, and 9 bases lay outside the gene matches. In germline, CDR1 is SEHNR, CDR2 FQNEAQ (reference sequence). CDR3 length: 19 residues. The chain's CDR3 is CASSVHRDRGSSGANVLTF. In DNA, the CDR3 is TGTGCCAGCAGCGTACACCGGGACAGGGGGTCCTCTGGGGCCAACGTCCTGACTTTC.

This chain joins TRBV7-2 and TRBJ2-3, with a tentative D call TRBD2 (6 bases). Germline V gives CDR1 SGHTA, CDR2 FQGNSA. The V end lost 1 base, the J end lost 2 bases, and 13 bases lay between the germline ends. CDR3 size: 16 residues. The CDR3 coding sequence is TGTGCCAGCAGCTTAGGTTATGGCGGGGACACAGATACGCAGTATTTT. This translates into CASSLGYGGDTDTQYF.

In its sample, this clonotype was seen a few times. The rearrangement links TRBV7-2 to TRBJ1-6, with 9 bases aligning to TRBD1. J was trimmed by 10 bases and V by 3 bases; bases with no gene match: 13. CDR1 is SGHTA, CDR2 FQGNSA, per germline. This CDR3 contains 17 residues. The CDR3 protein is CASSLQRPGQGESPLHF. In DNA form, the CDR3 reads TGTGCCAGCAGCTTGCAAAGACCGGGACAGGGAGAATCACCCCTCCACTTT.

In this sample, this clonotype turned up a few times. V usage is TRBV7-3 and J usage is TRBJ1-1, with D maybe TRBD1 (5 bases). V was pared by 2 bases and J by 8 bases, with 18 bases between. This CDR3 has 15 amino acids. The germline CDR1 and CDR2 sequences are SGHTA and FQGTGA. This chain's CDR3 is CASSLVQVPGAEAFF. The CDR3 nucleotides are TGTGCCAGCAGCTTAGTTCAAGTCCCCGGGGCCGAAGCTTTCTTT.

This clonotype was found many times. The V call is TRBV9, the J call TRBJ2-7, with TRBD2 as a possible D gene (6 bases). With 0 bases removed from V and 8 bases from J, the gap between germline ends came to 9 bases. The CDR3 covers 12 residues. CDR1 and CDR2 from the germline V gene are SGDLS and YYNGEE. As DNA, the CDR3 is TGTGCCAGCAGCGTAGATGCGGGGCAGCAGTACTTC. Encoded protein: CASSVDAGQQYF.

This clonotype was recorded at least ten times. The chain employs TRBV11-3 and TRBJ2-1, with D hard to call. V was pared by 5 bases and J by 11 bases, with 19 bases between. The length of the CDR3 is 14 residues. The germline V gene has CDR1 SGHNT and CDR2 YENEEA. The CDR3 region is CASSADPQTLKQFF. In DNA, the CDR3 is TGTGCCAGCAGCGCCGATCCTCAGACCCTAAAGCAGTTCTTC.

This clonotype was picked up many times. The chain couples TRBV20-1 to TRBJ2-7, with D tentatively TRBD2 (6 bases). V was cut by 7 bases and J by 6 bases, with 19 bases left in between. CDR3 length: 13 amino acids. Germline V lookup: CDR1 DFQATT, CDR2 SNEGSKA (reference sequence). DNA for the CDR3: TGCAGTGGAATGCCGGGACTTCGGAGCGAGCAGTACTTC. Protein product: CSGMPGLRSEQYF.

This clonotype came up a few times. J is TRBJ2-7 and V is TRBV12-3 or TRBV12-4; the match to TRBD2 covers 7 bases. Trimming cost V 2 bases and J 0 bases; bases outside gene matches: 7. This CDR3 contains 16 residues. The CDR3 loop is CASSLSLAASSYEQYF. CDR3 DNA: TGTGCCAGCAGTTTATCTCTAGCGGCCAGCTCCTACGAGCAGTACTTC.

This clonotype was counted ten times or more. The gene calls are TRBV3-1 and TRBJ2-3; unclear D gene. The CDR3 has 16 residues. Germline CDR1 LGHDT, CDR2 YNNKEL (reference sequence). The V and J ends lost 5 bases and 4 bases respectively, with 19 bases between them. The CDR3 DNA reads TGTGCCAGCAGCTCCCAATCCGCGTTCGTCCCAGATACGCAGTATTTT. This translates into CASSSQSAFVPDTQYF.

This clonotype showed up many times. The chain uses TRBV7-9 and TRBJ2-5; D perhaps matches TRBD2 (7 bases). Trimming removed 5 bases at V and 1 base at J, with 14 bases between. Germline lookup yields CDR1 SEHNR and CDR2 FQNEAQ (reference sequence). The length of the CDR3 is 15 residues. Here the CDR3 reads CASSQGGGIQETQYF. The CDR3 DNA reads TGTGCCAGCAGCCAAGGGGGGGGCATCCAAGAGACCCAGTACTTC.

This clonotype was picked up many times. This chain uses TRBV5-1 with TRBJ1-1; no reliable D call. Germline V lookup: CDR1 SGHRS, CDR2 YFSETQ. Deletions cut 4 bases from V and 4 bases from J, with 11 bases between. This CDR3 is built from 13 residues. Here the CDR3 reads CASSITGGTEAFF. DNA for the CDR3: TGCGCCAGCAGCATAACGGGCGGCACTGAAGCTTTCTTT.

This clonotype was counted ten times or more. The chain recombines TRBV20-1 with TRBJ1-3; D ambiguous. CDR1 is DFQATT and CDR2 is SNEGSKA in the germline V gene (reference sequence). The ends were cut back, 6 bases at V and 1 base at J, with 10 bases in the middle. This CDR3 comprises 13 residues. CDR3 sequence: CSAPRTSGNTIYF. DNA for the CDR3: TGCAGTGCCCCGCGGACGTCTGGAAACACCATATATTTT.

This clonotype occurred many times. V gene TRBV6-5 combines with J gene TRBJ1-2; D is undetermined. CDR3 length equals 15 residues. The V and J ends lost 0 bases and 0 bases respectively, with 8 bases between them. Germline lookup yields CDR1 MNHEY and CDR2 SVGAGI. The CDR3 is CASSYSNRANYGYTF. CDR3 bases: TGTGCCAGCAGTTACTCTAACAGAGCTAACTATGGCTACACCTTC.

This clonotype was seen repeatedly, ten times or more. The rearrangement uses TRBV27 and TRBJ2-7; D is undetermined. The germline V and J ends were trimmed by 6 bases and 5 bases, with 20 bases remaining between them. The CDR3 loop spans 15 amino acids. CDR1 is MNHEY, CDR2 SMNVEV, per germline (reference sequence). DNA of the CDR3: TGTGCCAGCAGCTCAACGGGCTCCGGGTGGGACGAGCAGTACTTC. Translating gives CASSSTGSGWDEQYF.

This clonotype was detected many times. This chain uses TRBV7-7 with TRBJ2-7; TRBD1 might be the D (5 bases). Germline lookup yields CDR1 SSHAT and CDR2 FNYEAQ (reference sequence). The CDR3 totals 14 residues. V shed 1 base and J shed 2 bases, with 9 bases lying between them. The chain's CDR3 is CASSLGAGPYEQYF. The CDR3 bases are TGTGCCAGCAGCTTAGGGGCAGGGCCCTACGAGCAGTACTTC.

This chain links TRBV28 with TRBJ2-4, with unresolved D. The CDR3 sequence is 15 residues long. Trimming removed 4 bases at V and 0 bases at J, with 10 bases between. In germline, CDR1 is MDHEN, CDR2 SYDVKM. CDR3 loop: CASSSSTPAKNIQYF. The CDR3 DNA follows: TGTGCCAGCAGTTCCTCGACACCAGCCAAAAACATTCAGTACTTC.

This clonotype has ten or more counts. CDR3 in DNA: TGTGCCAGCCCCCCTAGCGGGGGACGCACAGATACGCAGTATTTT. Residues: CASPPSGGRTDTQYF. This chain connects TRBV28 to TRBJ2-3, with 10 nucleotides matching TRBD2. Trimming took 8 bases from V and 1 from J; bases not matched to a gene: 6. Looked up from germline, CDR1 is MDHEN and CDR2 is SYDVKM. This CDR3 is 15 amino acids long.

The rearrangement joins TRBV7-9 to TRBJ2-2, with TRBD2 identical over 9 bases. Trimming removed 5 bases from V and 6 bases from J; junction bases left unmatched: 16. The CDR3 extends over 18 amino acids. Per the germline V gene, CDR1 is SEHNR and CDR2 is FQNEAQ (reference sequence). CDR3 amino acids: CASSPQTSGVPSAGELFF. CDR3 nucleotides: TGTGCCAGCAGCCCCCAGACTAGCGGCGTCCCGAGTGCCGGGGAGCTGTTTTTT.

This clonotype was seen at least ten times. The chain couples TRBV28 to TRBJ2-3; 9 nucleotides align to TRBD2. The germline gives CDR1 MDHEN, CDR2 SYDVKM. The J segment lost 3 bases and the V segment lost 8 bases, leaving 6 bases of the junction unmatched. The CDR3 consists of 14 residues. CDR3 in amino acids: CASGSSGETDTQYF. In DNA, the CDR3 is TGTGCCAGCGGATCTAGCGGGGAGACAGATACGCAGTATTTT.